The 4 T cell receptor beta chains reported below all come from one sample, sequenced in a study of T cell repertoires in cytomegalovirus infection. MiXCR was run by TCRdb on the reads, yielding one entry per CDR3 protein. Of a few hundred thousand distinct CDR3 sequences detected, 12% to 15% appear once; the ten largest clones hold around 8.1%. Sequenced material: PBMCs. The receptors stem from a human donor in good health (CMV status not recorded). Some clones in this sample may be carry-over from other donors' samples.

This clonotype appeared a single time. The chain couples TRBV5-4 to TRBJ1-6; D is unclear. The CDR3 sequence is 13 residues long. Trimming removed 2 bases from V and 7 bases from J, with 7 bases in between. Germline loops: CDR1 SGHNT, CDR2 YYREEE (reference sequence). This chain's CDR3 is CASSFADNSPLHF. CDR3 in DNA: TGTGCCAGCAGCTTCGCCGACAATTCACCCCTCCACTTT.

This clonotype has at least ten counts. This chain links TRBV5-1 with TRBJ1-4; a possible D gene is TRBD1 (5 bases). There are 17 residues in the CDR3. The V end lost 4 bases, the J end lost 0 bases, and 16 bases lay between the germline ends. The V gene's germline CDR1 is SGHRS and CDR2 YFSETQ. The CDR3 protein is CASSPGLFPATNEKLFF. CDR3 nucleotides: TGCGCCAGCAGCCCGGGACTGTTTCCTGCAACTAATGAAAAACTGTTTTTT.

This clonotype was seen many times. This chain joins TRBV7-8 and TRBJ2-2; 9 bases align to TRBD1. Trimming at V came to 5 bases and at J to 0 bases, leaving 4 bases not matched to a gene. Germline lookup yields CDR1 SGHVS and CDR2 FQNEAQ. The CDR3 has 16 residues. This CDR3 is CASSPRTGANTGELFF. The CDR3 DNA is TGTGCCAGCAGCCCGAGGACAGGGGCGAACACCGGGGAGCTGTTTTTT. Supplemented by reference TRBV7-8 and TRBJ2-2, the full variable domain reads GAGVSQSPRYKVAKRGQDVALRCDPISGHVSLFWYQQALGQGPEFLTYFQNEAQLDKSGLPSDRFFAERPEGSVSTLKIQRTQQEDSAVYLCASSPRTGANTGELFFGEGSRLTVL.

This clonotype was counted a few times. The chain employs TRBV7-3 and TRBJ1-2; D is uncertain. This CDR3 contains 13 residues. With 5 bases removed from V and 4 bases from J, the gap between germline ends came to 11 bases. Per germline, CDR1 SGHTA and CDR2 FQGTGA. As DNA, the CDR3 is TGTGCCAGCAGCCCCAGCTCCTCCTATGGCTACACCTTC. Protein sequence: CASSPSSSYGYTF.